The sample holds a few counts of the clone carrying this TCR beta chain. Antigen unknown. The CDR3 extends over 13 amino acids. Trimming removed 6 bases at V and 3 bases at J, with 12 bases between. RNA transcripts gave rise to amplified TCR beta CDR3 regions. Researchers ran a first-round RT-PCR on the TCR CDR3 using the HTBI primer set. TCRdb independently ran MiXCR on the multiplex PCR reads; one entry per CDR3 protein. The data hold approximately 370,000 distinct CDR3 sequences, with 17% observed a single time. Patients showing uncontrolled infection, other autoimmune disease, pregnancy or lactation were ineligible. This record comes from a study of T cells in Graves' hyperthyroidism and ophthalmopathy. Study overall: Peripheral blood sampling occurred at initial diagnosis, before any treatment. Overall study findings and caveats: Appearing also in blood were most of the thyroid clonotypes expanded above 0.001. Ophthalmopathy was separated from stable hyperthyroidism by a 13 V-J model.

The V gene is TRBV12-3 or TRBV12-4, the J gene TRBJ2-7, with a possible D match to TRBD1 (5 bases). The source material was blood. The origin of this receptor is a woman aged 30 to 39 with Graves' hyperthyroidism that later progressed to Graves' ophthalmopathy. The CDR3 sequence is CASRRDRFYEQYF. For the CDR3, the DNA is TGTGCCAGCAGAAGAGACAGATTCTACGAGCAGTACTTC.